These 29 T cell receptor beta chains originate from one sample sequenced in a study of graft-versus-host responses after intestinal transplantation. These receptors lack a known antigen. The protocol was immunoSEQ multiplex PCR, while the TCRdb copy is restricted to in-frame clones and leaves out a portion. The sample consists of around 97,000 clones, approximately 93% of them appearing once. Sequenced material: unstimulated CD8+ T cells sorted from spleen or lymph node cells, taken before intestinal transplant. These receptors all stem from a human donor who received an intestinal transplant.

V usage is TRBV6-1 and J usage is TRBJ2-7; 8 nucleotides match TRBD1. V lost 4 bases to trimming and J lost 3 bases; unmatched junction nucleotides: 2. The CDR3 is 13 amino acids. CDR1 and CDR2 (germline): MNHNS, SASEGT. The CDR3 nucleotides are TGTGCCAGCAGTGTAGGGACAGGCTACGAGCAGTACTTC. Amino acids: CASSVGTGYEQYF.

The chain employs TRBV7-8 and TRBJ2-6; D gene ambiguous. This CDR3 region has 18 residues. Germline V gene lookup returns CDR1 SGHVS and CDR2 FQNEAQ. V was trimmed by 1 base and J by 0 bases, leaving 13 bases between them. Here the CDR3 reads CASSLGPGAPSGANVLTF. CDR3 nucleotide sequence: TGTGCCAGCAGCTTAGGGCCAGGCGCCCCCTCTGGGGCCAACGTCCTGACTTTC.

The chain employs TRBV6-5 and TRBJ2-1; D possibly matches TRBD1 or TRBD2 (5 bases each). The germline V gene has CDR1 MNHEY and CDR2 SVGAGI. This CDR3 is built from 15 residues. V lost 6 bases and J lost 0, with 12 bases in between. CDR3 coding DNA: TGTGCCAGCAGGGCATGGGGGATCTCCTACAATGAGCAGTTCTTC. Protein: CASRAWGISYNEQFF.

This clone was observed a few times. The chain recombines TRBV5-6 with TRBJ1-2, with 7 bases fitting TRBD1. J gave up 7 bases and V 4 bases, and 7 bases lay outside the gene matches. This CDR3 is built from 13 residues. Per the germline V gene, CDR1 is SGHDT and CDR2 is YYEEEE. CDR3 loop: CASSTDRDRGYTF. CDR3 nucleotides: TGTGCCAGCAGCACTGACAGGGATCGTGGCTACACCTTC.

The chain employs TRBV5-1 and TRBJ1-2, with D perhaps matching TRBD1 (6 bases). V lost 0 bases to trimming and J lost 0 bases, with 15 bases between them. The CDR3 totals 17 residues. CDR1 is SGHRS, CDR2 YFSETQ, per germline. The CDR3 sequence is CASSLEGVGASNYGYTF. In DNA form, the CDR3 reads TGCGCCAGCAGCTTGGAGGGGGTCGGAGCTTCTAACTATGGCTACACCTTC.

The chain has TRBV14 and TRBJ2-1; D remains unclear. Trimming cost V 2 bases and J 8 bases, with 10 bases left between them. The CDR3 sequence is 13 residues long. The germline V gene has CDR1 SGHDN and CDR2 FVKESK. The CDR3 region has the DNA TGTGCCAGCAGCCAATCCGGGTTCCATGAGCAGTTCTTC. Its translation: CASSQSGFHEQFF.

V and J are TRBV15 and TRBJ1-5, with TRBD1 identical over 7 bases. The CDR3 is made up of 14 amino acids. V lost 7 bases to trimming and J lost 1 base; unmatched junction nucleotides: 4. Germline CDR1 and CDR2: LNHNV and YYDKDF (reference sequence). The CDR3 reads CATKGALSNQPQHF. CDR3 DNA sequence: TGTGCCACCAAGGGGGCCTTAAGCAATCAGCCCCAGCATTTT.

On this clone: The same CDR3 arises from other DNA sequences in this sample as well. V gene TRBV6-5 combines with J gene TRBJ2-2, with TRBD2 identical over 11 bases. V shed 9 bases, J shed 3 bases, and the junction held 6 bases outside the gene matches. The CDR3 is made up of 15 amino acids. Looked up from germline, CDR1 is MNHEY and CDR2 is SVGAGI. CDR3 sequence reads: CARRLAGSHTGELFF. The CDR3 DNA is TGTGCCAGACGACTAGCGGGGTCCCACACCGGGGAGCTGTTTTTT.

V and J are TRBV19 and TRBJ1-5; D ambiguous. The CDR3 runs to 13 residues. Looked up from germline, CDR1 is LNHDA and CDR2 is SQIVND (reference sequence). V was clipped by 6 bases and J by 0 bases, with 6 bases between them. DNA of the CDR3: TGTGCCAGTAGCCCGAATAGCAATCAGCCCCAGCATTTT. Amino acids: CASSPNSNQPQHF.

The gene calls are TRBV30 and TRBJ2-3; D is perhaps TRBD2 (5 bases). There are 16 residues in the CDR3. Germline CDR1 and CDR2: GTSNPN and SVGIG (reference sequence). V was shortened by 0 bases and J by 1 base, with 14 bases between the two germline ends. This chain's CDR3 is CAWSVWYGEGTDTQYF. CDR3 nucleotides: TGTGCCTGGAGTGTATGGTACGGGGAAGGCACAGATACGCAGTATTTT.

The rearrangement joins TRBV9 to TRBJ2-7; possibly TRBD1 for D (6 bases). The CDR3 extends over 16 amino acids. Germline loops: CDR1 SGDLS, CDR2 YYNGEE. Between the trimmed V and J ends, which lost 0 bases and 4 bases, there was a span of 17 bases. This chain's CDR3 is CASSVDRAEPLYEQYF. The DNA of the CDR3 is TGTGCCAGCAGCGTAGACAGGGCCGAACCTTTATACGAGCAGTACTTC.

The V call is TRBV21-1, the J call TRBJ2-5. Judging by the DNA end, TRBJ2-7 fits better; the J call may be wrong. TRBV21-1 is noted as a pseudogene. This CDR3 comprises 14 residues. The CDR3 reads CASSITRSSYEQYF. The CDR3 DNA reads TGTGCCAGCAGCATAACAAGAAGCTCCTACGAGCAGTACTTC.

The chain uses TRBV6-5 and TRBJ2-2; 9 positions match TRBD2. Germline V CDR1 and CDR2: MNHEY, SVGAGI. This CDR3 is built from 14 residues. The CDR3 spells CASCGGANTGELFF. The DNA for the CDR3 is TGTGCTAGCTGCGGGGGGGCGAACACCGGGGAGCTGTTTTTT.

The chain employs TRBV28 and TRBJ2-5; possible D gene TRBD2, 7 bases. The CDR3 sequence is 16 residues long. Germline V gene lookup returns CDR1 MDHEN and CDR2 SYDVKM. Trimming cost V 2 bases and J 5 bases, with 18 bases left between them. CDR3 nucleotide sequence: TGTGCCAGCAGTTTACAGGCGGGGGCCGAAAGGGAGACCCAGTACTTC. Protein: CASSLQAGAERETQYF.

The sample holds a few counts of this clone. The V gene is TRBV7-9, the J gene TRBJ2-1; D is unresolved. V was cut by 0 bases and J by 8 bases, with 5 bases left in between. CDR3 length equals 12 residues. From germline, CDR1 is SEHNR and CDR2 FQNEAQ (reference sequence). The CDR3 DNA follows: TGTGCCAGCAGCTTAGCGTTCGATGAGCAGTTCTTC. Amino acids: CASSLAFDEQFF.

The V call is TRBV29-1, the J call TRBJ2-7; 11 nucleotides align to TRBD2. V shed 4 bases, J shed 3 bases, and the junction held 5 bases outside the gene matches. Germline V lookup: CDR1 SQVTM, CDR2 ANQGSEA. The CDR3 contains 14 residues. The CDR3 DNA reads TGCAGCGTTGTCAGGACTAGCGGGTTCTACGAGCAGTACTTC. Translated, it gives CSVVRTSGFYEQYF.

The chain combines TRBV4-1 with TRBJ2-7; TRBD1 aligns across 7 bases. The CDR3 consists of 15 residues. V dropped 2 bases and J dropped 3; count of bases not matched to a gene: 7. Germline CDR1 is MGHRA and CDR2 is YSYEKL. DNA for the CDR3: TGCGCCAGCAGCCAATCCCGGGACAGCTACTACGAGCAGTACTTC. Its protein is CASSQSRDSYYEQYF.

This rearrangement joins TRBV5-4 to TRBJ2-5, with a possible D match to TRBD2 (6 bases). Trimming stripped 7 bases from V and 3 bases from J, with 19 bases between. Germline V gene data show CDR1 as SGHNT and CDR2 as YYREEE (reference sequence). This CDR3 is built from 15 residues. This chain's CDR3 is CASGPGVSVEETQYF. CDR3 DNA sequence: TGTGCCAGCGGCCCGGGGGTTAGTGTTGAAGAGACCCAGTACTTC.

Notes on this clone: At one end the junction does not follow the germline gene, possibly because of a read error. The rearrangement links TRBV9 to TRBJ2-1; D uncertain. CDR1 and CDR2 (germline): SGDLS, YYNGEE. This CDR3 comprises 12 residues. The CDR3 loop is CASRISHNEQFF. In DNA form, the CDR3 reads TGTGCCTCTCGGATCTCCCACAATGAGCAGTTCTTC.

In DNA form, the CDR3 reads TGCAGCGTCGGTGCCCTGCCGGGGACTAGCGGGGGGGCGCCCCAGTACTTC. It translates to CSVGALPGTSGGAPQYF. V usage is TRBV29-1 and J usage is TRBJ2-5; 16 bases align to TRBD2. CDR1 is SQVTM and CDR2 is ANQGSEA in the germline V gene. The CDR3 has 17 residues. Trimming removed 6 bases from V and 9 bases from J; junction bases left unmatched: 16.

The chain has TRBV6-1 and TRBJ1-5; tentatively, D is TRBD1 (5 bases). The CDR3 covers 15 residues. The germline CDR1 and CDR2 sequences are MNHNS and SASEGT. The V gene lost 7 bases and the J gene lost 2 bases, with 15 bases spanning the gap. Here the CDR3 DNA reads TGTGCCAGCACTCTAACCTGGGGACGCAATCAGCCCCAGCATTTT. It yields the protein CASTLTWGRNQPQHF.

This clone was observed a single time. This CDR3 is CASTTRTGLGYTF. The CDR3 coding sequence is TGCGCCAGCACCACCCGGACAGGTCTGGGCTACACCTTC. The gene calls are TRBV5-1 and TRBJ1-2; 7 nucleotides match TRBD1. The CDR3 has 13 amino acids. Germline lookup yields CDR1 SGHRS and CDR2 YFSETQ. Losses at the gene ends were 6 bases for V and 8 bases for J; bases not matched to a gene: 10.

The chain carries TRBV15 and TRBJ2-7; D is possibly TRBD2 (5 bases). Germline CDR1 reads LNHNV; CDR2 reads YYDKDF (reference sequence). Trimming removed 0 bases at V and 3 bases at J, with 6 bases between. There are 13 residues in the CDR3. The DNA of the CDR3 is TGTGCCACCAGCAGAGAGAGGGACTACGAGCAGTACTTC. As protein: CATSRERDYEQYF.

This clone is a singleton in its sample. The CDR3 nucleotides read TGTGCCAGCAGTTACGAGGGGAAAGGCTACACCTTC. Translating gives CASSYEGKGYTF. This chain connects TRBV6-5 to TRBJ1-2; tentative D call: TRBD1 (5 bases). The CDR3 is made up of 12 amino acids. With 2 bases removed from V and 8 bases from J, the gap between germline ends came to 9 bases. Germline CDR1 reads MNHEY; CDR2 reads SVGAGI.

The chain has TRBV7-8 and TRBJ2-7; D gene uncertain. V was pared by 4 bases and J by 3 bases, with 10 bases between. The germline V gene has CDR1 SGHVS and CDR2 FQNEAQ. This CDR3 spans 13 amino acids. CDR3 coding DNA: TGTGCCAGCAGCTCCATAGGTGACTACGAGCAGTACTTC. Amino acid sequence: CASSSIGDYEQYF.

The chain joins TRBV4-1 to TRBJ2-5; possibly TRBD2 for D (6 bases). Trimming removed 6 bases at V and 1 base at J, with 15 bases between. Germline values: CDR1 MGHRA, CDR2 YSYEKL. The CDR3 consists of 15 residues. The chain's CDR3 is CASSRRSGAQETQYF. The CDR3 DNA sequence: TGCGCCAGCAGTCGGCGTTCGGGAGCCCAAGAGACCCAGTACTTC.

This rearrangement joins TRBV29-1 to TRBJ1-1; the D gene is possibly TRBD1 (6 bases). V lost 5 bases and J 8 bases, leaving 12 bases between the germline ends. This CDR3 region has 11 residues. Germline V gives CDR1 SQVTM, CDR2 ANQGSEA. CDR3: CSVNRGTEAFF. CDR3 DNA: TGCAGCGTTAATAGGGGGACAGAAGCTTTCTTT. The variable domain in full, completed from reference TRBV29-1 and TRBJ1-1, reads SAVISQKPSRDICQRGTSLTIQCQVDSQVTMMFWYRQQPGQSLTLIATANQGSEATYESGFVIDKFPISRPNLTFSTLTVSNMSPEDSSIYLCSVNRGTEAFFGQGTRLTVV.

This clone came up once. At one boundary the junction diverges from the germline segment, which might be a read error. The same CDR3 can be traced to other DNA sequences in this sample. V is TRBV30 and J is TRBJ2-3; D gene unclear. The CDR3 is 13 amino acids. The germline CDR1 and CDR2 sequences are GTSNPN and SVGIG (reference sequence). This CDR3 reads CAWSIGVTDTQYF. CDR3 nucleotide sequence: TGTGCCTGGAGTATCGGTGTCACAGATACACAGTATTTT.

This sequence joins TRBV4-1 and TRBJ1-1; D not resolved. The CDR3 runs 14 residues. CDR1 is MGHRA, CDR2 YSYEKL, per germline. V dropped 4 bases and J dropped 1 base, with 10 bases sitting between them. DNA for the CDR3: TGCGCCAGCAGCCCCGGTGAGGGGAACACTGAAGCTTTCTTT. Amino acid sequence: CASSPGEGNTEAFF.